In its sample, the clone carrying this TCR beta chain was seen many times. Its antigen remains unknown. The data were obtained in a study of Graves' ophthalmopathy and Graves' hyperthyroidism. At the level of the study: The authors collected peripheral blood at initial diagnosis, before any treatment.

Study-level findings and limits: Also, most clonotypes expanded in the thyroid above 0.001 frequency appeared in blood. In separating ophthalmopathy from stable hyperthyroidism, a 13-signature model achieved about 90% sensitivity and about 80% specificity.

Each hyperthyroidism patient was newly diagnosed, with under 2 months' duration, and aged 18 to 65. The study amplified TCR beta CDR3 regions using RNA transcripts. After a first-round RT-PCR with HTBI primers, a second-round multiplex PCR was run. TCRdb analysed the multiplex PCR reads with MiXCR anew, one entry per CDR3 protein. The data hold hundreds of thousands of distinct CDR3 sequences, with roughly 20% observed a single time. The V and J ends lost 5 bases and 2 bases, in that order; junction bases with no gene match: 4. The germline V gene has CDR1 ENHRY and CDR2 SYGVKD. This CDR3 has 15 amino acids.

This receptor was identified in a young woman with stable Graves' hyperthyroidism. The V and J genes are TRBV10-3 and TRBJ2-2; 8 positions match TRBD1. The source material was peripheral blood. CDR3 residues: CAISRTGPNTGELFF. The CDR3 DNA sequence: TGTGCCATCAGTCGGACAGGGCCTAACACCGGGGAGCTGTTTTTT.